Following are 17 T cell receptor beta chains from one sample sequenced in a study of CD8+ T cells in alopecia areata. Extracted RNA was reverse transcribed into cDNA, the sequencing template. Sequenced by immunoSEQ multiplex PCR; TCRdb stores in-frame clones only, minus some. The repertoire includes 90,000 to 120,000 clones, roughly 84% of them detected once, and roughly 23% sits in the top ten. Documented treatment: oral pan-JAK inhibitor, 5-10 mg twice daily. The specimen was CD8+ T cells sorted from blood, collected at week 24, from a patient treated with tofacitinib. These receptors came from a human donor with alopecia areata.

CDR3 nucleotides: TGTGCCAGCAGTCTGCCCGGGACAGGGTACTCCTACGAGCAGTACTTC. Protein sequence: CASSLPGTGYSYEQYF. The chain combines TRBV7-9 with TRBJ2-7; the match to TRBD1 covers 9 bases. Germline CDR1 SEHNR, CDR2 FQNEAQ (reference sequence). The length of the CDR3 is 16 residues. The V and J ends lost 6 bases and 0 bases, in that order; junction bases with no gene match: 9.

The CDR3 loop is CSVGTDFNQPQHF. As DNA, the CDR3 is TGCAGCGTAGGGACAGACTTTAATCAGCCCCAGCATTTT. The rearrangement links TRBV29-1 to TRBJ1-5; 7 positions agree with TRBD1. Per germline, CDR1 SQVTM and CDR2 ANQGSEA. Losses at the gene ends were 6 bases for V and 4 bases for J; bases not matched to a gene: 6. The CDR3 has 13 amino acids.

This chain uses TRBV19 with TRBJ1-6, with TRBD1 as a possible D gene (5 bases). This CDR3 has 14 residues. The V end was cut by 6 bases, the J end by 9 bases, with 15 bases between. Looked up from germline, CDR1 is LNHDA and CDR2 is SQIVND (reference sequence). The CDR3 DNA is TGTGCCAGTAGCCCAACGCCGGGGGTTTCACCCCTCCACTTT. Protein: CASSPTPGVSPLHF.

The CDR3 DNA sequence: TGTGCCACCAGCAGAGATAGGCGGGAACGGGAAAAACTGTTTTTT. This sequence encodes CATSRDRREREKLFF. V is TRBV15 and J is TRBJ1-4; no clear D. Germline loops: CDR1 LNHNV, CDR2 YYDKDF (reference sequence). This CDR3 is 15 amino acids long. V lost 0 bases and J 8 bases, leaving 13 bases between the germline ends.

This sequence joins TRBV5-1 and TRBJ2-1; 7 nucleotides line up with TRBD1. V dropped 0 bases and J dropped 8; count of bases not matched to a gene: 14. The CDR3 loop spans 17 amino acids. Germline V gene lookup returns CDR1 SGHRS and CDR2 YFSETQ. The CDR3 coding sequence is TGCGCCAGCAGCTTGGCTTCCCGATACGACAGGGCCTATGAGCAGTTCTTC. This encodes CASSLASRYDRAYEQFF.

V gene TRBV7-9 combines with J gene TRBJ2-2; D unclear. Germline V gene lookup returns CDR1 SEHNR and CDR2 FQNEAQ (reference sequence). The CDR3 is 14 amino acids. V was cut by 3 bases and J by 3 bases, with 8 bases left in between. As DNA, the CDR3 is TGTGCCAGCAGCTTTAAGGGATACACCGGGGAGCTGTTTTTT. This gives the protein CASSFKGYTGELFF.

The CDR3 DNA sequence: TGTGCCAGCAGCCAAGAGCCCGGACATTATAACTATGGCTACACCTTC. It specifies CASSQEPGHYNYGYTF. The chain couples TRBV14 to TRBJ1-2; tentatively, D is TRBD1 (5 bases). The CDR3 totals 16 residues. V lost 0 bases, J lost 1 base, and 12 bases lay in between. Germline V gives CDR1 SGHDN, CDR2 FVKESK.

DNA of the CDR3: TGTGCCAGCAGCTTTCAGGGGGCCGAGGAAAAACTGTTTTTT. This encodes CASSFQGAEEKLFF. The chain carries TRBV7-9 and TRBJ1-4; 8 bases fit TRBD1. Per the germline V gene, CDR1 is SEHNR and CDR2 is FQNEAQ (reference sequence). The CDR3 is 14 residues long. J lost 8 bases, V lost 3 bases, and 5 bases had no gene match.

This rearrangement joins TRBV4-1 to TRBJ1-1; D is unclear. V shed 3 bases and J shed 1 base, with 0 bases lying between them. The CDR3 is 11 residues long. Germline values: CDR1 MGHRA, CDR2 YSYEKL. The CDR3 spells CASSQNTEAFF. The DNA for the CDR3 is TGCGCCAGCAGCCAGAACACTGAAGCTTTCTTT.

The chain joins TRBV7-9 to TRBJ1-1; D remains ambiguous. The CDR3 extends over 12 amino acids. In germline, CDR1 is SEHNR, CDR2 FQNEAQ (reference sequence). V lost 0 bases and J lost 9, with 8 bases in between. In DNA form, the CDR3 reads TGTGCCAGCAGCTTAGCGGTCGACAAAGCTTTCTTT. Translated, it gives CASSLAVDKAFF.

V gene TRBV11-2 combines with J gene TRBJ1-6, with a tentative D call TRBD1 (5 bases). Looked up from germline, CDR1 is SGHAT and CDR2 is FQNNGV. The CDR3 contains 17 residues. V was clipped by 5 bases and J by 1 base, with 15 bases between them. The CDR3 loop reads CASSGAGVWSYNSPLHF. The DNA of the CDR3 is TGTGCCAGCAGCGGGGCAGGTGTGTGGTCCTATAATTCACCCCTCCACTTT.

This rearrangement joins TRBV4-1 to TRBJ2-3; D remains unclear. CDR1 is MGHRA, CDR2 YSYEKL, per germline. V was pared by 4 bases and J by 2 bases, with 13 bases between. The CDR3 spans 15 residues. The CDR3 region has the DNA TGCGCCAGCAGCCTACAAGCCGGTATCACAGATACGCAGTATTTT. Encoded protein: CASSLQAGITDTQYF.

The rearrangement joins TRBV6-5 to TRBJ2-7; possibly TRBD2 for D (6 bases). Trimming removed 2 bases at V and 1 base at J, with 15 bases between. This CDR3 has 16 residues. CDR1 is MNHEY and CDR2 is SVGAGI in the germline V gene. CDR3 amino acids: CASSYRKWGESYEQYF. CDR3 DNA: TGTGCCAGCAGTTACAGGAAATGGGGGGAGTCCTACGAGCAGTACTTC.

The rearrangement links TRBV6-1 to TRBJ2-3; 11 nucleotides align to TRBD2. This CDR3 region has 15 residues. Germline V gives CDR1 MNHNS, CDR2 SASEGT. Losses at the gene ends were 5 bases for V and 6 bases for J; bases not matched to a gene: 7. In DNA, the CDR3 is TGTGCCAGCAGTTTGACTAGCGGGGTACTGGATACGCAGTATTTT. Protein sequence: CASSLTSGVLDTQYF.

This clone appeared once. This chain's CDR3 is CASSLEGGGSYEQYF. CDR3 DNA: TGCGCCAGCAGCTTGGAGGGCGGGGGATCCTACGAGCAGTACTTC. The V gene is TRBV5-1, the J gene TRBJ2-7, with TRBD2 identical over 7 bases. The CDR3 loop spans 15 amino acids. V shed 0 bases, J shed 1 base, and the junction held 4 bases outside the gene matches. Germline lookup yields CDR1 SGHRS and CDR2 YFSETQ.

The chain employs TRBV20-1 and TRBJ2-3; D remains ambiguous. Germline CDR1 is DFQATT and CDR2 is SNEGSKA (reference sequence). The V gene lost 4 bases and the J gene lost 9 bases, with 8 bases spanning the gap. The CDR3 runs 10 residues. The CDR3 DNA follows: TGCAGTGCTATCTCATCGACGCAGTATTTT. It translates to CSAISSTQYF.

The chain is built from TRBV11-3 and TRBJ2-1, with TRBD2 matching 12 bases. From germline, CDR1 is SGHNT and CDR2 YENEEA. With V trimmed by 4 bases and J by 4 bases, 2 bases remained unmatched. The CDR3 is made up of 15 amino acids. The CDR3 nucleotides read TGTGCCAGCAGCTCGACTAGCGGGGGTTACAATGAGCAGTTCTTC. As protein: CASSSTSGGYNEQFF.